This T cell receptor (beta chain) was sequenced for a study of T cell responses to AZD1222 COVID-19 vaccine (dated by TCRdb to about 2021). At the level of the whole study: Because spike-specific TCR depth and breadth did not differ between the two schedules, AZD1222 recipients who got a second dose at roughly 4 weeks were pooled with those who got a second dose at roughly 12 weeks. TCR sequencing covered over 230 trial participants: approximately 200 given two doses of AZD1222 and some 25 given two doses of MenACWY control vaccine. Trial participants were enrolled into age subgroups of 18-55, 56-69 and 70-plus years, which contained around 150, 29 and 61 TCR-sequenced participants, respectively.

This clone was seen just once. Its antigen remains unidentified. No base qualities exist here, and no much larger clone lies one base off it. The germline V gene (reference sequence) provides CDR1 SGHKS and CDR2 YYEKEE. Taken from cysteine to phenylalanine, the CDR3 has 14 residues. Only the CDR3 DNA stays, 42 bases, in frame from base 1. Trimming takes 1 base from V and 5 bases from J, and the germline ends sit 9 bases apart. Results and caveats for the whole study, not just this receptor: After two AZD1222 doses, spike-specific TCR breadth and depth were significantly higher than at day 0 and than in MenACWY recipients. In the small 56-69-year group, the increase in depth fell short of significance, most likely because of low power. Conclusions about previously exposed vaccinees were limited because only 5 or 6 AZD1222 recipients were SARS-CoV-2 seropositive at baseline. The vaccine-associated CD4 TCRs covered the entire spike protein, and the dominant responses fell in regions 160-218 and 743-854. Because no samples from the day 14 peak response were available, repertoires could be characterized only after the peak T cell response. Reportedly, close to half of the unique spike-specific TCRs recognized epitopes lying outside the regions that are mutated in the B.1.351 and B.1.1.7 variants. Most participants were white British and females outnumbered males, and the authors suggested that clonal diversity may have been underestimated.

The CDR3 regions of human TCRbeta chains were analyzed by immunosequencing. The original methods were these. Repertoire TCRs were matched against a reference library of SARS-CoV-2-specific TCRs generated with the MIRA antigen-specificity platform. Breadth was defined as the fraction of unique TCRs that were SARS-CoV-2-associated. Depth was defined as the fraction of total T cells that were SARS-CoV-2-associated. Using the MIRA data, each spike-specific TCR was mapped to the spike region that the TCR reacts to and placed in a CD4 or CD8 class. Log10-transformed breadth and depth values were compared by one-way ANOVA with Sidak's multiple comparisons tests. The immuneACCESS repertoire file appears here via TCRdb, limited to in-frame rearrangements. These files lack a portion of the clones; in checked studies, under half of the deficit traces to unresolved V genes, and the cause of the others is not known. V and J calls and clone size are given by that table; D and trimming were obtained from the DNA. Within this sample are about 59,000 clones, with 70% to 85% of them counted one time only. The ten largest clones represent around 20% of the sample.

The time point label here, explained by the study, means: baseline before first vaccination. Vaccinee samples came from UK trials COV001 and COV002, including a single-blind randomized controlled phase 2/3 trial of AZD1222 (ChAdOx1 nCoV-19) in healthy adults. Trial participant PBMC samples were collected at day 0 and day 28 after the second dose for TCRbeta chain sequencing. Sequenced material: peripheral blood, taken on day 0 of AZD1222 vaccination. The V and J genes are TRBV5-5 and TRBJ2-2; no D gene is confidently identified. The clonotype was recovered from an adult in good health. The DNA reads TGTGCCAGCAGCTTGATAGGTGAAACCGGGGAGCTGTTTTTT. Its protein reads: CASSLIGETGELFF. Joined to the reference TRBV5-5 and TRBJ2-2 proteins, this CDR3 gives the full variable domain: DAGVTQSPTHLIKTRGQQVTLRCSPISGHKSVSWYQQVLGQGPQFIFQYYEKEERGRGNFPDRFSARQFPNYSSELNVNALLLGDSALYLCASSLIGETGELFFGEGSRLTVL.